The rows below give T cell receptor beta chains drawn from one sample of a study of CD8 T cells in Susac syndrome. MiXCR was run by TCRdb on the immunoSEQ multiplex PCR reads, yielding one entry per CDR3 protein. The data contain some 300,000 distinct CDR3 sequences, over 75% of them singletons. Sequencing used CD8+ T cells from PBMCs. The receptor source for this set is a human donor with multiple sclerosis. The CDR3 runs from the conserved cysteine through the conserved F or W. A D gene is named only where the DNA matches it firmly.

J	V	D	CDR3
TRBJ2-5	TRBV4-2	TRBD2	CASSQVRTGGPQETQYF
TRBJ2-1	TRBV29-1	TRBD2	CSVEGLAAPIGEQFF
TRBJ2-3	TRBV27	.	CASSSPPAGTDTQYF
TRBJ2-3	TRBV7-3	TRBD2	CASSQTGTSGDTQYF
TRBJ1-4	TRBV7-9	.	CASSLSLAGEKLFF
TRBJ1-4	TRBV11-3	.	CASSLERPNEKLFF
TRBJ1-1	TRBV13	TRBD1	CASSLRTGANTEAFF
TRBJ2-7	TRBV28	TRBD1	CATKPRDRGYEQYF
TRBJ2-3	TRBV4-3	TRBD2	CASSQGLAGFPDTQYF
TRBJ1-5	TRBV5-8	.	CASSLVGSQIQPQHF
TRBJ2-3	TRBV6-5	TRBD2	CASSYEASGLSTDTQYF
TRBJ2-5	TRBV9	TRBD1	CASSVPRTGLGGETQYF
TRBJ1-1	TRBV5-1	.	CASIESRMGSTEAFF
TRBJ2-5	TRBV7-9	TRBD2	CASSLSSGGSETQYF
TRBJ2-7	TRBV27	.	CASSDMDSIGYEQYF
TRBJ1-6	TRBV19	TRBD1	CASRTGANSPLHF
TRBJ2-1	TRBV12-5	.	CASGGWNEQFF